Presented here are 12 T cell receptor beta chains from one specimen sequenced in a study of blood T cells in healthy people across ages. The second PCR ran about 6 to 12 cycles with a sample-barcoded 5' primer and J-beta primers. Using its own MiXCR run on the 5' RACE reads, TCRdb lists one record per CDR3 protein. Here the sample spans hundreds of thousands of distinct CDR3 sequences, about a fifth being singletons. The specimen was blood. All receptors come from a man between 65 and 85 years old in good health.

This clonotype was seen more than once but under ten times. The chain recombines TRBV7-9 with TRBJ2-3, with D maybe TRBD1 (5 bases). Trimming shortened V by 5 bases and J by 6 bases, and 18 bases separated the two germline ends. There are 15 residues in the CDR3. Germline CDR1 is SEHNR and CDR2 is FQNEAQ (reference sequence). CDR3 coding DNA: TGTGCCAGCAGCACCCACCAGGGCGCTTATGATACGCAGTATTTT. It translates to CASSTHQGAYDTQYF.

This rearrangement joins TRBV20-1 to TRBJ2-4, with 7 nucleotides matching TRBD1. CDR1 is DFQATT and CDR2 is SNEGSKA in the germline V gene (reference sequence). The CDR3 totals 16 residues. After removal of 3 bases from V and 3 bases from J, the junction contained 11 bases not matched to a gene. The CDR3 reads CSASWGRGGGKNIQYF. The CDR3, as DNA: TGCAGTGCTAGTTGGGGGAGAGGGGGCGGCAAAAACATTCAGTACTTC.

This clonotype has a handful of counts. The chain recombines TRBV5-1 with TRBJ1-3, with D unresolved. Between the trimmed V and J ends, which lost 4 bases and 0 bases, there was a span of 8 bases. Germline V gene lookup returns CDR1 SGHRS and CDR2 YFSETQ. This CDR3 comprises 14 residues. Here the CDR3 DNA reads TGCGCCAGCAGCCCCACGTTCTCTGGAAACACCATATATTTT. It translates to CASSPTFSGNTIYF. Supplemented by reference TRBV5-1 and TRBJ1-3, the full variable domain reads KAGVTQTPRYLIKTRGQQVTLSCSPISGHRSVSWYQQTPGQGLQFLFEYFSETQRNKGNFPGRFSGRQFSNSRSEMNVSTLELGDSALYLCASSPTFSGNTIYFGEGSWLTVV.

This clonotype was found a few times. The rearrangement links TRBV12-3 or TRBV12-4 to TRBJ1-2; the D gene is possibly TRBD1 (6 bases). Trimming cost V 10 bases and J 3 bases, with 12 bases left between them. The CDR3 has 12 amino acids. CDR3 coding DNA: TGTGCCACCTCTAAGGGGGACTATGGCTACACCTTC. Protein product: CATSKGDYGYTF.

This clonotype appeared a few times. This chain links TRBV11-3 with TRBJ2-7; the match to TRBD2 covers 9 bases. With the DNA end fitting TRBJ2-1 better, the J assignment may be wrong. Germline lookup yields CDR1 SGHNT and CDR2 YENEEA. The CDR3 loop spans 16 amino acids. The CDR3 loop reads CASSLVSLAGAREQFF. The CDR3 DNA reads TGTGCCAGCAGCTTAGTTAGTTTAGCGGGAGCTAGAGAGCAGTTCTTC.

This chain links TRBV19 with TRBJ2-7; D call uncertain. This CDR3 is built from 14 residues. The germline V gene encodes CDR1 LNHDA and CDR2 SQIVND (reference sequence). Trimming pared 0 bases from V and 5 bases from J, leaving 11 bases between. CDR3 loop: CASSIDPSANEQYF. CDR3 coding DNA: TGTGCCAGTAGTATAGACCCATCTGCCAACGAGCAGTACTTC.

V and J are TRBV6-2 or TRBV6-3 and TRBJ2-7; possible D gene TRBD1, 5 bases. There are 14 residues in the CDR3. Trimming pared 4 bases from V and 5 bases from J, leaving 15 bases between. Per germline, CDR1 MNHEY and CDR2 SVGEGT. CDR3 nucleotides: TGTGCCAGCAGTTCAATCCAGGGTCACCACGAGCAGTACGTC. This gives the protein CASSSIQGHHEQYV.

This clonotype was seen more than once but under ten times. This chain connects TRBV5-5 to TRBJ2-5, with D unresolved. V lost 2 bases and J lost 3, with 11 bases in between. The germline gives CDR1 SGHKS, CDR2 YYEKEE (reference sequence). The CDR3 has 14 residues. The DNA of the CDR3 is TGTGCCAGCAGCTTCGACATCCGGGAAGAGACCCAGTACTTC. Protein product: CASSFDIREETQYF. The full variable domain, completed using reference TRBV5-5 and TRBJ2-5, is DAGVTQSPTHLIKTRGQQVTLRCSPISGHKSVSWYQQVLGQGPQFIFQYYEKEERGRGNFPDRFSARQFPNYSSELNVNALLLGDSALYLCASSFDIREETQYFGPGTRLLVL.

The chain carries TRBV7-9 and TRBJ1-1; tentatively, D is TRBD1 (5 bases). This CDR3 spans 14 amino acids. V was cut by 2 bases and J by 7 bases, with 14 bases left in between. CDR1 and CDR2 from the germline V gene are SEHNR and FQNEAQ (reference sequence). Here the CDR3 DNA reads TGTGCCAGCAGCTTAAGTGGGGCATATGATGAAGCTTTCTTT. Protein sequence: CASSLSGAYDEAFF.

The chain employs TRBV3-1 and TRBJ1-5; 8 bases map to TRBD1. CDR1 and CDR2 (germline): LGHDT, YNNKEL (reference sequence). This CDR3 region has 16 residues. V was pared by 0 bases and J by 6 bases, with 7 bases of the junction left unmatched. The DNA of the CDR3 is TGTGCCAGCAGCCAAGATTTTTCAGGGGGCGGTCAGCCCCAGCATTTT. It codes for CASSQDFSGGGQPQHF.

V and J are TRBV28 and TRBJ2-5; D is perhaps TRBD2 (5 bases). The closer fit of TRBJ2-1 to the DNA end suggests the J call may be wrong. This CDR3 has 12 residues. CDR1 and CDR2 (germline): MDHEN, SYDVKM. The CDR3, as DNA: TGTACCACTGGGAGTGCGGTGTATGAGCAGTTCTTC. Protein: CTTGSAVYEQFF.

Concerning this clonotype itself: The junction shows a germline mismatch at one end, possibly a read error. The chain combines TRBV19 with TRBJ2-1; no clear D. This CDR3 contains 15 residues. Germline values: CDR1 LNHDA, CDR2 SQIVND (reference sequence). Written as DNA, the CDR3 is TGTGCCAGTAGTATAGATCGAGCCTCCTACAGTGAGCAGTTCTTC. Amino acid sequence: CASSIDRASYSEQFF.